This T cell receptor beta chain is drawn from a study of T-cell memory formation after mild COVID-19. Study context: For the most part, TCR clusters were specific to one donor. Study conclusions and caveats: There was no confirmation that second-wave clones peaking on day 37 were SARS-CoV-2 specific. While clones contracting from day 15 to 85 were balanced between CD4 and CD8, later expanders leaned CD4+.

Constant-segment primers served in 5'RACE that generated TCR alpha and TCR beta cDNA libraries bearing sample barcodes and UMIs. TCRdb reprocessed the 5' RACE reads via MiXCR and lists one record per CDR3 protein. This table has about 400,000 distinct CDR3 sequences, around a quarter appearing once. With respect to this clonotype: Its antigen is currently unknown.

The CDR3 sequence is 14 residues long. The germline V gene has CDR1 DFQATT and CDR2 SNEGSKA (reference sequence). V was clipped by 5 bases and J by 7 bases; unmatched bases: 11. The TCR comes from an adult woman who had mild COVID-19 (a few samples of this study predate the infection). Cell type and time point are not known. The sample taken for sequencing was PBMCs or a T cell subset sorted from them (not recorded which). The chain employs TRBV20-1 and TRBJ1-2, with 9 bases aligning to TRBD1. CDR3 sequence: CSAPGTGWGGGYTF. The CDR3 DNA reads TGCAGTGCTCCCGGGACAGGGTGGGGCGGTGGCTACACCTTC.